The rows below give T cell receptor beta chains drawn from one sample of a study of post-analysis software for immune sequencing data. TCRdb re-called the PCR reads with MiXCR, one entry per CDR3 protein. This repertoire shows roughly 400,000 distinct CDR3 sequences, more than 30% found once; its top ten account for less than 10%. Sequencing input: blood. Source of these receptors: a girl aged 2-10 years with multiple sclerosis. Both conserved end residues are part of each CDR3. A D gene is named only where the DNA matches it firmly. Only some rows state a clone size, as once, few, many or a class for expanded clones.

abundance	d_gene	j_gene	v_gene	CDR3aa	CDR3nt
many	NA	TRBJ2-1	TRBV28	CASSSVWASDLSYNEQFF	TGTGCCAGCAGTTCGGTATGGGCTAGCGACCTCTCCTACAATGAGCAGTTCTTC
NA	TRBD2	TRBJ2-1	TRBV29-1	CSVENRLAGYNEQFF	TGCAGCGTTGAAAACCGACTAGCGGGGTACAATGAGCAGTTCTTC
few	NA	TRBJ2-7	TRBV5-1	CASSLAIAPYEQYF	TGCGCCAGCAGCTTAGCAATCGCCCCCTACGAGCAGTACTTC
NA	TRBD2	TRBJ2-6	TRBV4-3	CASSQDSGIFDGSGANVLTF	TGCGCCAGCAGCCAAGACAGCGGGATTTTTGACGGCTCTGGGGCCAACGTCCTGACTTTC
few	NA	TRBJ2-1	TRBV6-1	CASSWRNEQFF	TGTGCCAGCAGTTGGAGAAATGAGCAGTTCTTC
NA	NA	TRBJ2-1	TRBV19	CASRRDGYNEQFF	TGTGCCAGTCGACGGGACGGCTACAATGAGCAGTTCTTC
few	TRBD2	TRBJ2-7	TRBV7-2	CASSLTSGTSGEQYF	TGTGCCAGCAGCTTGACTAGCGGGACAAGTGGCGAGCAGTACTTC
few	NA	TRBJ1-6	TRBV6-5	CASTPGSLNSPLHF	TGTGCCAGCACACCCGGGTCTCTTAATTCACCCCTCCACTTT
NA	NA	TRBJ2-1	TRBV7-9	CASTGSQPYNEQFF	TGTGCCAGCACCGGGAGTCAGCCCTACAATGAGCAGTTCTTC
few	NA	TRBJ2-2	TRBV6-2/TRBV6-3	CASSYGDPVTGELFF	TGTGCCAGCAGTTACGGGGACCCCGTGACCGGGGAGCTGTTTTTT
few	NA	TRBJ2-7	TRBV7-2	CASSLVGGFLSSYEQYF	TGTGCCAGCAGCTTAGTTGGCGGTTTCCTGAGCTCCTACGAGCAGTACTTC
few	NA	TRBJ2-4	TRBV28	CASNELAKNIQYF	TGTGCCAGCAACGAACTAGCCAAAAACATTCAGTACTTC
NA	TRBD2	TRBJ2-7	TRBV4-1	CASTPYAGGSYEQYF	TGCGCCAGCACCCCTTATGCGGGGGGCTCCTACGAGCAGTACTTC
few	NA	TRBJ2-6	TRBV6-6	CASSPQWASGANVLTF	TGTGCCAGCAGTCCCCAATGGGCATCTGGGGCCAACGTCCTGACTTTC
NA	NA	TRBJ2-5	TRBV29-1	CSVKLEQETQYF	TGCAGCGTAAAACTCGAGCAAGAGACCCAGTACTTC
few	NA	TRBJ2-3	TRBV7-2	CASSLAGGGFADTQYF	TGTGCCAGCAGCTTAGCGGGGGGAGGCTTCGCAGATACGCAGTATTTT
NA	TRBD2	TRBJ2-7	TRBV6-5	CASRKELAVSSYEQYF	TGTGCCAGCAGAAAGGAACTAGCGGTGAGCTCCTACGAGCAGTACTTC
NA	NA	TRBJ1-2	TRBV19	CASSFVRNTSRGYTF	TGTGCCAGTAGTTTCGTCAGGAACACCTCGCGTGGCTACACCTTC
NA	NA	TRBJ2-4	TRBV6-1	CASSAGAITKNIQYF	TGTGCCAGCAGTGCAGGGGCAATAACCAAAAACATTCAGTACTTC
few	TRBD2	TRBJ2-7	TRBV12-3/TRBV12-4	CASSRASGKYEQYF	TGTGCCAGCAGTAGGGCTAGCGGGAAGTACGAGCAGTACTTC
few	NA	TRBJ2-3	TRBV24-1	CATSDRTGPHAQHTQYF	TGTGCCACCAGTGACCGTACGGGACCGCACGCCCAACATACGCAGTATTTT
NA	NA	TRBJ2-7	TRBV19	CASSINWGSYEQYF	TGTGCCAGTAGTATCAATTGGGGATCCTACGAGCAGTACTTC
NA	NA	TRBJ1-2	TRBV20-1	CSARRGVENGYTF	TGCAGTGCTAGAAGGGGGGTAGAGAATGGCTACACCTTC
NA	TRBD2	TRBJ2-7	TRBV2	CASRERLADSYEQYF	TGTGCCAGCAGAGAACGACTAGCGGATTCCTACGAGCAGTACTTC
few	TRBD2	TRBJ2-1	TRBV18	CASSPRGTSGSPLNEQFF	TGTGCCAGCTCACCGCGCGGGACTAGCGGGAGCCCCCTCAATGAGCAGTTCTTC
few	NA	TRBJ2-2	TRBV5-1	CASSIQGTGELFF	TGCGCCAGCAGCATACAGGGCACCGGGGAGCTGTTTTTT
few	TRBD2	TRBJ2-1	TRBV5-5	CASSLAELAGWGEQFF	TGTGCCAGCAGCTTGGCCGAGCTAGCGGGATGGGGTGAGCAGTTCTTC
NA	NA	TRBJ1-1	TRBV20-1	CSASESAGTEAFF	TGCAGTGCTTCAGAATCCGCCGGGACCGAAGCTTTCTTT